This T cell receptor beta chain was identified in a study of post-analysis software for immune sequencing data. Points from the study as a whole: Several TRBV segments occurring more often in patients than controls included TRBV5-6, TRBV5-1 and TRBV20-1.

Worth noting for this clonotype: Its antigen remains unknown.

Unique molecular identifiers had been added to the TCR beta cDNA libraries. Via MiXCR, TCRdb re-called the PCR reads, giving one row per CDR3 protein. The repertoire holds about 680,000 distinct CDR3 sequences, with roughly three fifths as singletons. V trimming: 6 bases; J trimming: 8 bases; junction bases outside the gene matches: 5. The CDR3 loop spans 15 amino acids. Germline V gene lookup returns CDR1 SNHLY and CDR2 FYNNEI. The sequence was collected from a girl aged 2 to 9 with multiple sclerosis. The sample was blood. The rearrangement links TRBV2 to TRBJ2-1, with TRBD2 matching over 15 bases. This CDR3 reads CASRGTSGGWDEQFF. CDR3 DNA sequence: TGTGCCAGCAGGGGGACTAGCGGGGGGTGGGATGAGCAGTTCTTC.